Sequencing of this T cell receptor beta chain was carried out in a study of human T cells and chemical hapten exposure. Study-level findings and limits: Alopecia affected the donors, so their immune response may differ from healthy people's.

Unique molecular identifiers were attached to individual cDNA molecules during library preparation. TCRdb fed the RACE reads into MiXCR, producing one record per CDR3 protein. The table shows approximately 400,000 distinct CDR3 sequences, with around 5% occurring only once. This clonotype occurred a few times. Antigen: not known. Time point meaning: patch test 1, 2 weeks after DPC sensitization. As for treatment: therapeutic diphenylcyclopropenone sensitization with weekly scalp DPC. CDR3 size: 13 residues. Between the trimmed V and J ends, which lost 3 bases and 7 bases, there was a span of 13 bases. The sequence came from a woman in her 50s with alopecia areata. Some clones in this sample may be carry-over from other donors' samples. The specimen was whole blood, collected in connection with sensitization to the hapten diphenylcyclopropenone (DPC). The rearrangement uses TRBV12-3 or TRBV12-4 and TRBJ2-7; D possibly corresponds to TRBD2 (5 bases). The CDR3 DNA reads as TGTGCCAGCAGTTTTGACGGCTCGGGGGAGCAGTACTTC. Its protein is CASSFDGSGEQYF.